This section outlines one T cell receptor beta chain sequence together with its context. The target antigen is unknown. Trimming took 4 bases from V and 5 from J; bases not matched to a gene: 12. This CDR3 comprises 16 residues. The V gene's germline CDR1 is LNHNV and CDR2 YYDKDF (reference sequence). The repertoire was sequenced with immunoSEQ multiplex PCR; TCRdb's copy has only in-frame clones and lacks some. The profile shows around 46,000 clones, about nine tenths of them singletons. This sample was taken from a study of OX40 agonist ivuxolimab in advanced cancers. On the study more broadly: Patients were dosed intravenously with ivuxolimab at 0.01 to 10 mg/kg every 2 weeks. General study results and limits: At doses 0.1 to 3.0 mg/kg, CD4+ and CD8+ clones expanded.

Autoimmune disease history or systemic immunosuppression disqualified patients. V usage is TRBV15 and J usage is TRBJ2-7; 9 bases fit TRBD1. The sequenced sample was CD4+ or CD8+ T cells sorted from blood, obtained in a trial of the OX40 agonist ivuxolimab. This clonotype was obtained from an adult with an advanced solid tumor such as melanoma, head and neck, liver or kidney cancer. This CDR3 is CATSTPGTGRSNEQYF. The DNA for the CDR3 is TGTGCCACCAGCACTCCCGGGACAGGGAGGTCCAACGAGCAGTACTTC.